This TCR beta chain was profiled in a study of blood T cell repertoires in COVID-19. Study overall: Samples of COVID-19 (acute and convalescent) were obtained from the United States, Italy and Spain.

The V gene's germline CDR1 is PRHDT and CDR2 FYEKMQ (reference sequence). There are 16 residues in the CDR3. V shed 5 bases and J 1 base; nucleotides not matched to a gene: 8. Clinical history reported by participants formed the basis on which cohorts were assigned. The data were produced by immunoSEQ multiplex PCR, yet TCRdb's version contains in-frame clones alone and is incomplete. The sample lists 150,000 or so clones, around 90% occurring once. The sequenced sample consisted of PBMCs or T cells enriched from blood (not recorded which). The TCR was taken from a woman in her thirties or forties who had been exposed to COVID-19. J is TRBJ1-1 and V is TRBV13, with 9 bases lining up with TRBD1. The CDR3 reads CASSGGQGRRNTEAFF. The CDR3 DNA reads as TGTGCCAGCAGCGGGGGACAGGGCCGTAGGAACACTGAAGCTTTCTTT.